The clone carrying this TCR beta chain was seen at least ten times. Germline-derived CDR1 and CDR2 are MNHEY and SVGAGI. Trimming shortened V by 1 base and J by 10 bases, and 8 bases separated the two germline ends. The CDR3 is made up of 12 amino acids. This entry comes from a study of T-cell reconstitution after alpha-beta-depleted transplantation in children. Library preparation (for TCRbeta) was performed with unique molecular identifiers. TCRdb re-called the PCR reads with MiXCR, one entry per CDR3 protein. Of 80,000 to 95,000 distinct CDR3 sequences in the sample, roughly 8% are singletons; the top ten hold roughly 6.9%.

The chain carries TRBV6-5 and TRBJ2-1; D possibly corresponds to TRBD2 (5 bases). This sequence originates from a human donor who donated a stem cell graft to a child with congenital amegakaryocytic thrombocytopenia. The input for sequencing was PBMCs from the stem cell graft donor, taken from the stem cell graft. CDR3 bases: TGTGCCAGCAGTTACTTGGCGGGCGAGCAGTTCTTC. Translating it yields CASSYLAGEQFF.